The 26 T cell receptor beta chains presented below share a single source sample, sequenced in a study of T cell clonality in common variable immunodeficiency (dated by TCRdb to the mid-2010s). The full study reports these points: CVID TCRbeta sequences were reported to have fewer deletions and N-nucleotide insertions and to lack highly modified clones with 13 or more V deletions.

Library method: the immunoSEQ multiplex PCR assay. TCRdb stores this immuneACCESS table with in-frame sequences only. Part of the clones is absent; in the studies checked, under half of the shortfall reflects unresolved V genes, and no reason is known for the rest. There are fewer than 25,000 clones in this sample, and none of them is a singleton. The ten biggest clones cover 24% of the sample. Their antigens are not known. The sequenced material came from peripheral blood mononuclear cells. The receptors stem from a human donor with common variable immunodeficiency.

This clone was counted between two and nine times. The observed sequence ends 3 residues before the CDR3 terminus, with the missing tail filled in from the germline J gene. This chain connects TRBV7-2 to TRBJ2-2; D remains unclear. CDR3 length equals 14 residues. The V end was cut by 5 bases, the J end by 5 bases, with 12 bases between. Germline V gene sequence: CDR1 SGHTA, CDR2 FQGNSA. The part of the CDR3 DNA that was read is TGTGCCAGCAGCCAGACGGGTTTGACCGGGGAG. Translation: CASSQTGLTGE. Given in full, the CDR3 is CASSQTGLTGELFF.

Remarks on this clone: Sequencing ends 3 residues short of the CDR3 end; the germline J gene provides the rest. The V gene is TRBV2, the J gene TRBJ2-7, with D possibly TRBD1 on 5 matching bases. V lost 2 bases to trimming and J lost 2 bases, with 10 bases between them. The germline V gene has CDR1 SNHLY and CDR2 FYNNEI. This CDR3 comprises 14 residues. The covered CDR3 bases are TGTGCCAGCAGTGAACCGGCGACAGCCTACGAG. Protein: CASSEPATAYE. The whole CDR3 reads CASSEPATAYEQYF.

This clone was seen more than once but under ten times. The read terminates 3 residues ahead of where the CDR3 ends, so the germline J gene completes it. The genes are TRBV2 and TRBJ2-7, with 7 bases matching TRBD1. The CDR3 length is 19 residues. V was clipped by 4 bases and J by 3 bases; unmatched bases: 21. Germline loops: CDR1 SNHLY, CDR2 FYNNEI. CDR3 amino acids: CASSGNSGQHQTLYYEQYF. CDR3 DNA (partial): TGTGCCAGCAGTGGAAACTCGGGACAGCATCAAACATTATACTACGAG. The full variable domain, completed using reference TRBV2 and TRBJ2-7, is EPEVTQTPSHQVTQMGQEVILRCVPISNHLYFYWYRQILGQKVEFLVSFYNNEISEKSEIFDDQFSVERPDGSNFTLKIRSTKLEDSAMYFCASSGNSGQHQTLYYEQYFGPGTRLTVT.

This clone was counted a few times. Coverage ceases 3 residues before the CDR3 finishes, and the germline J gene fills in the end. The chain couples TRBV19 to TRBJ2-4, with D uncertain. The CDR3 is 13 residues long. CDR1 is LNHDA and CDR2 is SQIVND in the germline V gene (reference sequence). Trimming stripped 3 bases from V and 4 bases from J, with 7 bases between. The sequenced CDR3 bases are TGTGCCAGTAGTATTAATAATAAAAACATT. Protein sequence: CASSINNKNI. The full CDR3 reads CASSINNKNIQYF.

This clone was found a few times. The read stops 3 residues short of the end of the CDR3; the missing end is completed from the germline J gene. The chain carries TRBV6-1 and TRBJ2-3, with D maybe TRBD2 (5 bases). V lost 4 bases and J lost 2, with 7 bases in between. Germline-derived CDR1 and CDR2 are MNHNS and SASEGT. This CDR3 is built from 13 residues. The part of the CDR3 DNA that was read is TGTGCCAGCAGTGGACTAAACACAGATACG. Translating gives CASSGLNTDT. The full CDR3 protein reads CASSGLNTDTQYF.

Details on this clone: The read terminates 3 residues before the CDR3 end, so the remaining end is supplied by the germline J gene. V usage is TRBV5-4 and J usage is TRBJ2-1, with 11 bases matching TRBD1. This CDR3 has 15 amino acids. V lost 2 bases and J lost 9; bases outside the gene matches: 7. CDR1 is SGHNT, CDR2 YYREEE, per germline (reference sequence). CDR3 bases read: TGTGCCAGCAGCTTACGGACAGGGGGCTTAGGTGAG. Protein: CASSLRTGGLGE. The full-length CDR3 reads as CASSLRTGGLGEQFF.

The CDR3 reads CASSPRGGMNTGELFF. CDR3 DNA (partial): TGTGCCAGCTCACCAAGGGGCGGAATGAACACCGGGGAG. The gene calls are TRBV18 and TRBJ2-2, with a weak D call TRBD1 (5 bases). The read falls 3 residues short of the CDR3 end, and the missing part is taken from the germline J gene. Germline V gives CDR1 KGHSH, CDR2 LQKENI. V was pared by 2 bases and J by 1 base, with 11 bases between. The CDR3 consists of 16 residues.

This clone was counted at least ten times. The missing CDR3 end, 3 residues past where the read stops, is filled in from the germline J gene. V is TRBV30 and J is TRBJ1-2; tentatively, D is TRBD1 (6 bases). V lost 3 bases, J lost 6 bases, and 17 bases lay in between. The CDR3 is 14 residues long. Germline V lookup: CDR1 GTSNPN, CDR2 SVGIG (reference sequence). The CDR3: CAWRREGVWNGYTF. CDR3 DNA, as far as it was read: TGTGCCTGGAGGCGAGAGGGGGTTTGGAATGGC.

This clone was seen a few times. The CDR3 is cut off 3 residues early in the read; its end comes from the germline J gene. The J gene is TRBJ2-5, the V gene TRBV6-2 or TRBV6-3; D perhaps matches TRBD2 (5 bases). The V end lost 8 bases, the J end lost 4 bases, and 14 bases lay between the germline ends. Germline CDR1 is MNHEY and CDR2 is SVGEGT. The CDR3 is 13 amino acids. The CDR3 protein is CASQTTQRETQYF. The CDR3 bases that were read are TGTGCCAGCCAGACTACTCAGAGAGAGACC.

In its sample, this clone was seen a few times. Read coverage stops 3 residues before the CDR3 terminus; the germline J gene supplies the remainder. The chain has TRBV19 and TRBJ1-1, with 8 bases lining up with TRBD1. Germline V gene lookup returns CDR1 LNHDA and CDR2 SQIVND (reference sequence). The CDR3 has 13 amino acids. Trimming cost V 8 bases and J 7 bases; bases outside gene matches: 9. The DNA read from the CDR3 is TGTGCCAGTCTGGAACAGGGGGTAGGTGAA. It codes for CASLEQGVGE. The complete CDR3 sequence is CASLEQGVGEAFF.

With regard to this clone: Sequencing ends 3 residues short of the CDR3 end; the germline J gene provides the rest. The chain links TRBV2 to TRBJ2-5, with no clear D. Germline V gives CDR1 SNHLY, CDR2 FYNNEI. Trimming took off 4 bases at V and 5 bases at J, with 11 bases between the two ends. The CDR3 has 13 residues. CDR3 bases read: TGTGCCAGCAGTGTATCGAGAGCGGAGACC. This codes for CASSVSRAET. Given in full, the CDR3 is CASSVSRAETQYF. Filled out from reference TRBV2 and TRBJ2-5, the complete variable domain reads EPEVTQTPSHQVTQMGQEVILRCVPISNHLYFYWYRQILGQKVEFLVSFYNNEISEKSEIFDDQFSVERPDGSNFTLKIRSTKLEDSAMYFCASSVSRAETQYFGPGTRLLVL.

Notes on this clone: The read is 3 residues too short to cover the CDR3 end, so that end is filled in from the germline J gene. The chain links TRBV19 to TRBJ2-1; 8 bases align to TRBD1. The CDR3 is 16 residues long. Germline V gene lookup returns CDR1 LNHDA and CDR2 SQIVND (reference sequence). V shed 5 bases and J 0 bases; nucleotides not matched to a gene: 6. CDR3 DNA, as far as it was read: TGTGCCAGTAGTGTCAGACAGGGGAGCTCCTACAATGAG. Translation gives CASSVRQGSSYNE. The whole CDR3 protein reads CASSVRQGSSYNEQFF.

The sample holds a few counts of this clone. Read coverage stops 3 residues before the CDR3 terminus; the germline J gene supplies the remainder. This rearrangement joins TRBV19 to TRBJ1-5, with TRBD1 identical over 9 bases. The CDR3 is made up of 14 amino acids. CDR1 and CDR2 from the germline V gene are LNHDA and SQIVND (reference sequence). V lost 4 bases to trimming and J lost 5 bases; unmatched junction nucleotides: 3. The CDR3 bases that were read are TGTGCCAGTAGTACGGGACAGGGTGATCAGCCC. It yields the protein CASSTGQGDQP. The CDR3 reads in full as CASSTGQGDQPQHF.

Notes on this clone: The CDR3 extends 3 residues past the end of the read, so its final part is completed from the germline J gene. The rearrangement uses TRBV5-5 and TRBJ2-1, with TRBD1 identical over 8 bases. Germline CDR1 SGHKS, CDR2 YYEKEE (reference sequence). The CDR3 length is 15 residues. With 1 base clipped from V and 3 bases from J, the junction kept 3 bases outside the gene matches. The covered CDR3 bases are TGTGCCAGCAGCTTGACAGGGGGAGTCTACAATGAG. Its translation is CASSLTGGVYNE. The CDR3, in full, reads CASSLTGGVYNEQFF.

This clone was seen only a few times. The DNA ends 3 residues before the CDR3 does, and the rest of the CDR3 is filled in from the germline J gene. J is TRBJ2-5 and V is TRBV5-1; no clear D. V was pared by 1 base and J by 2 bases, with 9 bases between. This CDR3 has 14 amino acids. Germline V gene data show CDR1 as SGHRS and CDR2 as YFSETQ. The part of the CDR3 DNA that was read is TGCGCCAGCAGCTTGTTTGGCAGACAAGAGACC. It encodes CASSLFGRQET. The CDR3 in its entirety is CASSLFGRQETQYF.

This clone was picked up many times. The read comes to an end 3 residues before the CDR3 does, leaving the germline J gene to fill in the end. The chain is built from TRBV20-1 and TRBJ2-7; 14 nucleotides agree with TRBD2. The length of the CDR3 is 15 residues. Looked up from germline, CDR1 is DFQATT and CDR2 is SNEGSKA (reference sequence). V was pared by 3 bases and J by 6 bases, with 7 bases of the junction left unmatched. The CDR3 here is CSARPFGLAGGEQYF. The sequenced CDR3 bases are TGCAGTGCTAGGCCATTCGGACTAGCGGGGGGCGAG.

About this clone itself: The sequenced fragment ends 3 residues before the CDR3 boundary, so the rest is inferred from the germline J gene. The rearrangement joins TRBV18 to TRBJ2-5; D perhaps matches TRBD1 (5 bases). CDR1 and CDR2 from the germline V gene are KGHSH and LQKENI. This CDR3 is built from 14 residues. Deletions cut 2 bases from V and 4 bases from J, with 11 bases between. The part of the CDR3 DNA that was read is TGTGCCAGCTCACCAAAAGGGGTTTCAGAGACC. It codes for CASSPKGVSET. The entire CDR3 sequence reads CASSPKGVSETQYF.

A note on this clone: The DNA ends 3 residues before the CDR3 does, and the rest of the CDR3 is filled in from the germline J gene. The rearrangement uses TRBV2 and TRBJ2-1; 7 positions agree with TRBD2. The CDR3 has 16 residues. Per germline, CDR1 SNHLY and CDR2 FYNNEI. V trimming: 3 bases; J trimming: 9 bases; junction bases outside the gene matches: 14. The CDR3 DNA, read in part, is TGTGCCAGCAGTGATACCAGCGGGGCGGGTAGGGGTGAG. It codes for CASSDTSGAGRGE. The CDR3, in full, reads CASSDTSGAGRGEQFF.

This clone was picked up a small number of times. At one end the junction does not follow the germline gene, possibly because of a read error. The read finishes 3 residues shy of the CDR3 end, and the germline J gene is used to complete it. The chain employs TRBV6-1 and TRBJ2-7; D remains ambiguous. Germline V gene lookup returns CDR1 MNHNS and CDR2 SASEGT. The length of the CDR3 is 11 residues. Incomplete CDR3 DNA: TGTGCCAGCATTGAACTCTACGAG. Translating gives CASIELYE. The CDR3 reads in full as CASIELYEQYF.

This clone was observed a few times. The sequenced fragment ends 3 residues before the CDR3 boundary, so the rest is inferred from the germline J gene. V and J are TRBV2 and TRBJ2-1; maybe TRBD2 (5 bases). Germline CDR1 reads SNHLY; CDR2 reads FYNNEI. The CDR3 is made up of 13 amino acids. Trimming shortened V by 6 bases and J by 6 bases, and 12 bases separated the two germline ends. The covered CDR3 bases are TGTGCCAGCAGGACCTTTGCGGGCAATGAG. Residues: CASRTFAGNE. From start to end, the CDR3 is CASRTFAGNEQFF.

In its sample, this clone was seen many times. The CDR3 loop reads CSVERFSGELFF. CDR3 DNA, as far as it was read: TGCAGCGTTGAAAGGTTCTCCGGGGAG. The chain employs TRBV29-1 and TRBJ2-2; D remains unclear. The DNA ends 3 residues before the CDR3 does, and the rest of the CDR3 is filled in from the germline J gene. Germline values: CDR1 SQVTM, CDR2 ANQGSEA. The V end lost 2 bases, the J end lost 6 bases, and 7 bases lay between the germline ends. The length of the CDR3 is 12 residues.

In its sample, this clone was seen a few times. The sequenced fragment ends 3 residues before the CDR3 boundary, so the rest is inferred from the germline J gene. V is TRBV7-2 and J is TRBJ2-7, with 8 bases matching TRBD2. Trimming at V came to 2 bases and at J to 2 bases, leaving 2 bases not matched to a gene. Germline-derived CDR1 and CDR2 are SGHTA and FQGNSA. The CDR3 is 14 residues long. The CDR3 spells CASSLSGGPYEQYF. The CDR3 bases that were read are TGTGCCAGCAGCTTAAGCGGGGGACCCTACGAG.

This clone was detected many times. The sequence runs out 3 residues before the end of the CDR3; the remainder is reconstructed from the germline J gene. The chain couples TRBV30 to TRBJ1-4, with 8 positions matching TRBD1. The CDR3 extends over 14 amino acids. The germline gives CDR1 GTSNPN, CDR2 SVGIG (reference sequence). Unmatched junction bases numbered 8, after V lost 3 bases and J lost 8 bases. The sequenced CDR3 bases are TGTGCCTGGAGCTCAGGGGGCGCCGAGGAAAAA. This codes for CAWSSGGAEEK. The full CDR3 protein is CAWSSGGAEEKLFF.

This clone has at least ten counts. The read finishes 3 residues shy of the CDR3 end, and the germline J gene is used to complete it. The chain couples TRBV5-6 to TRBJ1-4; TRBD1 agrees at 9 bases. Germline V lookup: CDR1 SGHDT, CDR2 YYEEEE. The CDR3 totals 15 residues. CDR3 in amino acids: CASSLAGTGRWKLFF. Partial CDR3 DNA: TGTGCCAGCAGCTTGGCCGGGACAGGGCGGTGGAAA.

A remark on this clone: The read terminates 3 residues ahead of where the CDR3 ends, so the germline J gene completes it. The rearrangement uses TRBV6-2 or TRBV6-3 and TRBJ2-1; D perhaps matches TRBD2 (6 bases). There are 17 residues in the CDR3. The V gene's germline CDR1 is MNHEY and CDR2 SVGEGT. V was pared by 6 bases and J by 4 bases, with 22 bases between. CDR3 bases read: TGTGCCAGCAGCCTTACCTTCCCTGGGGACTCTTACAATGAG. It is translated as CASSLTFPGDSYNE. The full CDR3 protein is CASSLTFPGDSYNEQFF.

This clone came up a few times. The read terminates 3 residues before the CDR3 end, so the remaining end is supplied by the germline J gene. This chain links TRBV7-2 with TRBJ2-7; the D gene is possibly TRBD1 (6 bases). CDR1 is SGHTA and CDR2 is FQGNSA in the germline V gene. Trimming pared 1 base from V and 5 bases from J, leaving 15 bases between. The CDR3 spans 15 residues. The CDR3 bases that were read are TGTGCCAGCAGCTTAGGGTGGGGGCTAGCCCACGAG. Translating it yields CASSLGWGLAHE. The whole CDR3 region reads CASSLGWGLAHEQYF.